This T cell receptor (beta chain) was observed in a study of blood T cell repertoires in COVID-19. Study as a whole: COVID-19 samples collected from the United States, Italy and Spain covered acute and convalescent phases.

The germline gives CDR1 SGHDT, CDR2 YYEEEE. Trimming took off 0 bases at V and 2 bases at J, with 8 bases between the two ends. The CDR3 runs to 14 residues. Method: immunoSEQ multiplex PCR; TCRdb's copy keeps in-frame clones and lacks some. Among under 400,000 clones listed, 65% to 90% were seen once. The study recruited people aged about 18 to 89 years across under 25 US areas. The V and J genes are TRBV5-6 and TRBJ1-2; D might be TRBD1 (6 bases). The receptor comes from a woman in her thirties or forties with acute COVID-19. Sequencing was performed on PBMCs or T cells enriched from blood (not recorded which). This CDR3 is CASSLEDRNYGYTF. CDR3 sequence (DNA): TGTGCCAGCAGCTTGGAGGACAGAAACTATGGCTACACCTTC. Variable domain in full (rest from reference TRBV5-6 and TRBJ1-2): DAGVTQSPTHLIKTRGQQVTLRCSPKSGHDTVSWYQQALGQGPQFIFQYYEEEERQRGNFPDRFSGHQFPNYSSELNVNALLLGDSALYLCASSLEDRNYGYTFGSGTRLTVV.